The T cell receptor (beta chain) described here comes from a study of T cell responses to AZD1222 COVID-19 vaccine. Study conclusions and caveats: Unmutated variant regions are reportedly targeted by nearly half of spike-specific TCRs. Spike-spanning, vaccine-associated CD4 TCRs were dominant at 160-218 and 743-854. Possibly, clonal diversity was underestimated; donors were largely white British and included more females. Scientists sampled the repertoires only once the peak T cell response had passed.

V lost 1 base, J lost 6 bases, and 13 bases stayed unmatched. This CDR3 region has 17 residues. CDR1 SGHRS and CDR2 YFSETQ come from the germline V gene. This clone was detected only once. Its specificity is unknown. Clones were sequenced by immunoSEQ multiplex PCR, and TCRdb holds only the in-frame ones, with some missing. The sample carries 42,000 or so clones, 88% recorded once. This chain uses TRBV5-1 with TRBJ1-2, with 9 positions matching TRBD1. This clonotype was sampled from an adult who received the MenACWY meningococcal vaccine as a control. The source was peripheral blood, collected 28 days after the second dose of the MenACWY control vaccine. Here the CDR3 DNA reads TGCGCCAGCAGCTTGTCCCCGGCGGGACAGGGCTTAGATGGCTACACCTTC. It specifies CASSLSPAGQGLDGYTF.